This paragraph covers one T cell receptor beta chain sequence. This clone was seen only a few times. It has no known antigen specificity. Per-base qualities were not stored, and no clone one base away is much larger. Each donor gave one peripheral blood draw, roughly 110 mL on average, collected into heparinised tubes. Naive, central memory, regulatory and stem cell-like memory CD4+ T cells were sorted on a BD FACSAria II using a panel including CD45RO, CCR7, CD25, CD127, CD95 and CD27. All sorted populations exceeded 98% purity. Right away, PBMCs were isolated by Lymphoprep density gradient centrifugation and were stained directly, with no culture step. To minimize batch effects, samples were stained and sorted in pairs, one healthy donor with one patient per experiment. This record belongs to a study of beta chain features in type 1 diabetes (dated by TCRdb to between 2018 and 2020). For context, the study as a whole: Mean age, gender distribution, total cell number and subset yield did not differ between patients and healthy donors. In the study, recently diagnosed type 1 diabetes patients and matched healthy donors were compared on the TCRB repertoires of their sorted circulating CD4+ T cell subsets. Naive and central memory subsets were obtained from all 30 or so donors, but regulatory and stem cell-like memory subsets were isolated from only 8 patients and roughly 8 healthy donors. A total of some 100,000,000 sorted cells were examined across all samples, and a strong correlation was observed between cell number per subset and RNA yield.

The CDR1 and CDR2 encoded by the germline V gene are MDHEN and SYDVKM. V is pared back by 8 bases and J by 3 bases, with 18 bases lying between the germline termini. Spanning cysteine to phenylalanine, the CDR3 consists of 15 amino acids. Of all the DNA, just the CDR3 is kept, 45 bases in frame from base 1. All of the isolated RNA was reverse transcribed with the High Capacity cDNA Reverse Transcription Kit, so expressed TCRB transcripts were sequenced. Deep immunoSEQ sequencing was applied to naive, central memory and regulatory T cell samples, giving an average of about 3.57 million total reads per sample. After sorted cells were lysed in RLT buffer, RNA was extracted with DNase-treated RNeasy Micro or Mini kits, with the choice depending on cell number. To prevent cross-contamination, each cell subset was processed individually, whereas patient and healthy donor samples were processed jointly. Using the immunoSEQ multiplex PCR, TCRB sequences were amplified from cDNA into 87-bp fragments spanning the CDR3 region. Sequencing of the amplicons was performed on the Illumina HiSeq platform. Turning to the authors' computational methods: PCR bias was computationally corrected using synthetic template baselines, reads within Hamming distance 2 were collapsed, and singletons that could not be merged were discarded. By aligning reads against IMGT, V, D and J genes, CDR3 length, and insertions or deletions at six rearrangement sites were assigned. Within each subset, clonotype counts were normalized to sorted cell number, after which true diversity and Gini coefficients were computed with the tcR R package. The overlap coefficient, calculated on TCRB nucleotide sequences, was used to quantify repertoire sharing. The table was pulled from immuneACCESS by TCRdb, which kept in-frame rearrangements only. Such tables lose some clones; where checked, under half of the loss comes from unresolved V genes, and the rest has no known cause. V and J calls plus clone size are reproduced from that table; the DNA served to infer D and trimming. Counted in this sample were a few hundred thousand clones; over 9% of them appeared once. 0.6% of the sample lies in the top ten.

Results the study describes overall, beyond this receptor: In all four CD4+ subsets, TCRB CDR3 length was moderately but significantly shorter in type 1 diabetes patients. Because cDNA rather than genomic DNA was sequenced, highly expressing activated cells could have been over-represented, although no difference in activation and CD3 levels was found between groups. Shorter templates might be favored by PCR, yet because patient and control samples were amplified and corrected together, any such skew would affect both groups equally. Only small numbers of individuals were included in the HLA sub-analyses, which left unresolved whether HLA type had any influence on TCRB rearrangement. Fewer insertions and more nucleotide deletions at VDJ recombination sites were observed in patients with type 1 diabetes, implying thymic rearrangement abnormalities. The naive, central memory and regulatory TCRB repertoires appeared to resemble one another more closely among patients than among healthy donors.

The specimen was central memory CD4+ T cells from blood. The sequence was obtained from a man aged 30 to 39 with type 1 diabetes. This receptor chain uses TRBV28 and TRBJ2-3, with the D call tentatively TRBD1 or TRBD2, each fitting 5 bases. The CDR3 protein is CASWSRGGVTDTQYF. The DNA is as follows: TGTGCCAGCTGGTCGCGTGGGGGAGTGACAGATACGCAGTATTTT.